The 24 T cell receptor beta chains presented below share a single source sample, sequenced in a study of T cell responses to AZD1222 COVID-19 vaccine. Here immunoSEQ multiplex PCR was the method, and the copy in TCRdb shows in-frame clones only, minus some. The sample records some 200,000 clones, 91% being singletons. The sample was peripheral blood, taken 28 days after the second AZD1222 dose. The receptors shown here come from an adult who received the AZD1222 COVID-19 vaccine.

This CDR3 is CAWSVAGSNSPLHF. CDR3 in DNA: TGTGCCTGGAGTGTCGCCGGGAGTAATTCACCCCTCCACTTT. The gene calls are TRBV30 and TRBJ1-6; D gene uncertain. V was clipped by 0 bases and J by 6 bases, with 9 bases between them. CDR1 and CDR2 from the germline V gene are GTSNPN and SVGIG (reference sequence). This CDR3 spans 14 amino acids.

Only one count was recorded for this clone. The chain combines TRBV11-2 with TRBJ2-6, with D unclear. The CDR3 length is 17 residues. CDR1 is SGHAT, CDR2 FQNNGV, per germline. Between the trimmed V and J ends, which lost 4 bases and 0 bases, there was a span of 13 bases. CDR3 sequence reads: CASSSFRAFSGANVLTF. In DNA, the CDR3 is TGTGCCAGCAGCTCCTTTCGCGCCTTCTCTGGGGCCAACGTCCTGACTTTC.

J is TRBJ1-1 and V is TRBV19; tentatively, D is TRBD1 (6 bases). The V end lost 3 bases, the J end lost 3 bases, and 23 bases lay between the germline ends. Per germline, CDR1 LNHDA and CDR2 SQIVND (reference sequence). The CDR3 has 18 amino acids. In DNA form, the CDR3 reads TGTGCCAGTAGTATTTCAGGGACATCCCTGGTTGGGGACACTGAAGCTTTCTTT. Residues: CASSISGTSLVGDTEAFF. The full variable domain, in which reference TRBV19 and TRBJ1-1 provide the parts outside the CDR3, is DGGITQSPKYLFRKEGQNVTLSCEQNLNHDAMYWYRQDPGQGLRLIYYSQIVNDFQKGDIAEGYSVSREKKESFPLTVTSAQKNPTAFYLCASSISGTSLVGDTEAFFGQGTRLTVV.

This rearrangement joins TRBV19 to TRBJ2-1; 8 bases match TRBD2. Germline lookup yields CDR1 LNHDA and CDR2 SQIVND (reference sequence). The CDR3 totals 15 residues. V shed 1 base, J shed 7 bases, and the junction held 6 bases outside the gene matches. CDR3 in amino acids: CASSIGGTRLNEQFF. Written as DNA, the CDR3 is TGTGCCAGTAGTATAGGTGGGACTAGGCTTAATGAGCAGTTCTTC.

J is TRBJ2-7 and V is TRBV15, with a weak D call TRBD1 (8 bases). Germline CDR1 reads LNHNV; CDR2 reads YYDKDF (reference sequence). Trimming shortened V by 5 bases and J by 0 bases, and 26 bases separated the two germline ends. The CDR3 length is 19 residues. The CDR3 here is CATSFVQGAWREPSYEQYF. The CDR3 DNA follows: TGTGCCACCAGCTTCGTCCAGGGGGCTTGGCGGGAGCCCTCCTACGAGCAGTACTTC. The variable domain in full, with the rest retrieved from reference TRBV15 and TRBJ2-7, is DAMVIQNPRYQVTQFGKPVTLSCSQTLNHNVMYWYQQKSSQAPKLLFHYYDKDFNNEADTPDNFQSRRPNTSFCFLDIRSPGLGDTAMYLCATSFVQGAWREPSYEQYFGPGTRLTVT.

Of note for this clone: The junction departs from germline at one end; a sequencing error may be responsible. The chain joins TRBV7-7 to TRBJ2-7; D not resolved. CDR3 length: 13 residues. Germline lookup yields CDR1 SSHAT and CDR2 FNYEAQ (reference sequence). The CDR3 loop reads CASSLIPGYEQYF. CDR3 sequence (DNA): TGTGCTAGCAGCCTCATTCCCGGCTACGAGCAGTACTTC.

This chain joins TRBV2 and TRBJ2-3; possible D gene TRBD1, 6 bases. The germline V gene has CDR1 SNHLY and CDR2 FYNNEI. This CDR3 has 13 amino acids. V was trimmed by 8 bases and J by 4 bases, leaving 13 bases between them. In nucleotides, the CDR3 is TGTGCCAGCGCTGTACAGGGTTCAGATACGCAGTATTTT. Residues: CASAVQGSDTQYF.

The chain links TRBV28 to TRBJ2-7; TRBD1 aligns across 10 bases. Germline CDR1 MDHEN, CDR2 SYDVKM. The CDR3 spans 15 residues. V gave up 6 bases and J gave up 6 bases; unmatched junction bases: 11. The DNA for the CDR3 is TGTGCCAGCAGAAACCGGGACAGGGGACCCTTCGAGCAGTACTTC. Translating gives CASRNRDRGPFEQYF.

The CDR3 region has the DNA TGTGCCAGCAGCCTAGCGGGGCGGGGGGATACGCAGTATTTT. This encodes CASSLAGRGDTQYF. The chain employs TRBV6-5 and TRBJ2-3; 9 bases agree with TRBD2. The CDR3 is 14 amino acids. Germline V gene lookup returns CDR1 MNHEY and CDR2 SVGAGI. Trimming removed 6 bases from V and 6 bases from J; junction bases left unmatched: 7.

The gene calls are TRBV12-5 and TRBJ1-1; D gene unclear. The V end lost 6 bases, the J end lost 0 bases, and 8 bases lay between the germline ends. Looked up from germline, CDR1 is LGHNT and CDR2 is FRNRAP. The CDR3 runs 13 residues. CDR3 coding DNA: TGTGCTAGTGGGAAGGTAATGAACACTGAAGCTTTCTTT. Protein: CASGKVMNTEAFF.

V and J are TRBV2 and TRBJ2-1, with D uncertain. The length of the CDR3 is 16 residues. Between the trimmed V and J ends, which lost 6 bases and 1 base, there was a span of 16 bases. Germline-derived CDR1 and CDR2 are SNHLY and FYNNEI. The CDR3 nucleotides read TGTGCCAGCAGGGTTAGTGTCGGTAGTTCCTACAATGAGCAGTTCTTC. This translates into CASRVSVGSSYNEQFF.

This clone was seen once. V usage is TRBV28 and J usage is TRBJ1-5, with TRBD1 as a possible D gene (5 bases). The CDR3 is 14 amino acids. Per the germline V gene, CDR1 is MDHEN and CDR2 is SYDVKM. V gave up 3 bases and J gave up 2 bases, with 8 bases separating them. Here the CDR3 reads CASSFAQGNQPQHF. DNA for the CDR3: TGTGCCAGCAGTTTTGCACAGGGCAATCAGCCCCAGCATTTT.

The V call is TRBV10-1, the J call TRBJ2-5; D may be TRBD2 (6 bases). The germline gives CDR1 WNHNN, CDR2 SYGVQD (reference sequence). Trimming took 5 bases from V and 7 from J, leaving 14 bases between them. The CDR3 spans 13 residues. CDR3 nucleotides: TGCGCCAGCAGTCTCGGGACTGGGGGGACCCAGTACTTC. Its protein product is CASSLGTGGTQYF.

This clone was found once. CDR3 DNA sequence: TGTGCCAGCAGGCTCCGGGACAGGTATAACGAAGAGCAGTTCTTC. This translates into CASRLRDRYNEEQFF. The rearrangement joins TRBV11-2 to TRBJ2-1, with 8 bases that match TRBD1. The germline CDR1 and CDR2 sequences are SGHAT and FQNNGV. Unmatched junction bases numbered 14, after V lost 6 bases and J lost 10 bases. The CDR3 consists of 15 residues.

V usage is TRBV7-9 and J usage is TRBJ2-3; D is undetermined. Trimming cost V 3 bases and J 6 bases, with 10 bases left between them. CDR1 and CDR2 (germline): SEHNR, FQNEAQ (reference sequence). There are 13 residues in the CDR3. CDR3 in DNA: TGTGCCAGCAGCTTCCGAGGATCTGATACGCAGTATTTT. This translates into CASSFRGSDTQYF. Looking up the rest from reference TRBV7-9 and TRBJ2-3 gives the full variable domain: DTGVSQNPRHKITKRGQNVTFRCDPISEHNRLYWYRQTLGQGPEFLTYFQNEAQLEKSRLLSDRFSAERPKGSFSTLEIQRTEQGDSAMYLCASSFRGSDTQYFGPGTRLTVL.

The genes are TRBV5-1 and TRBJ1-3, with 10 bases matching TRBD1. V trimming: 4 bases; J trimming: 7 bases; junction bases outside the gene matches: 8. The CDR3 loop spans 15 amino acids. Germline CDR1 is SGHRS and CDR2 is YFSETQ. For the CDR3, the DNA is TGCGCCAGCAGCGCCACGGGACAGGGGACGAACACCATATATTTT. Its translation: CASSATGQGTNTIYF.

The chain is built from TRBV19 and TRBJ2-7, with 8 bases aligning to TRBD2. Germline V gene sequence: CDR1 LNHDA, CDR2 SQIVND (reference sequence). The V and J ends lost 3 bases and 0 bases, in that order; junction bases with no gene match: 4. The CDR3 extends over 15 amino acids. CDR3 in DNA: TGTGCCAGTAGTATCCGGGGGGGGAGCTCCTACGAGCAGTACTTC. Translating gives CASSIRGGSSYEQYF.

V and J are TRBV24-1 and TRBJ2-3; no reliable D call. The ends were cut back, 1 base at V and 10 bases at J, with 8 bases in the middle. The V gene's germline CDR1 is KGHDR and CDR2 SFDVKD. The CDR3 is 12 residues long. The DNA of the CDR3 is TGTGCCACCAGTGATTTTGGTAGCCCGCAGTATTTT. This sequence encodes CATSDFGSPQYF.

This chain uses TRBV5-1 with TRBJ2-7, with TRBD1 as a possible D gene (8 bases). The CDR3 sequence is 19 residues long. Germline assignment: CDR1 SGHRS and CDR2 YFSETQ. V was trimmed by 6 bases and J by 2 bases, leaving 30 bases between them. As DNA, the CDR3 is TGCGCCAGCAAGAGCCTCCAGGGGGCAAGAGCGGGAAGCGCCTACGAGCAGTACTTC. Translating gives CASKSLQGARAGSAYEQYF. Full variable domain (missing parts from reference TRBV5-1 and TRBJ2-7): KAGVTQTPRYLIKTRGQQVTLSCSPISGHRSVSWYQQTPGQGLQFLFEYFSETQRNKGNFPGRFSGRQFSNSRSEMNVSTLELGDSALYLCASKSLQGARAGSAYEQYFGPGTRLTVT.

The chain recombines TRBV5-1 with TRBJ2-7; possibly TRBD1 or TRBD2 for D (6 bases each). The ends were cut back, 4 bases at V and 6 bases at J, with 14 bases in the middle. CDR1 is SGHRS, CDR2 YFSETQ, per germline. CDR3 length: 13 amino acids. Here the CDR3 reads CASSLEGGREQYF. Here the CDR3 DNA reads TGCGCCAGCAGCCTGGAGGGGGGCCGCGAGCAGTACTTC.

V gene TRBV3-1 (or the pseudogene TRBV3-2) combines with J gene TRBJ2-7; D unclear. This CDR3 has 14 residues. Trimming left V 0 bases short and J 6 bases short, with 12 bases between. Germline values: CDR1 LGHDT, CDR2 YNNKEL (reference sequence). Written as DNA, the CDR3 is TGTGCCAGCAGCCAAGATTACAGATTCGGCGAGCAGTACTTC. It is translated as CASSQDYRFGEQYF.

This chain uses TRBV7-9 with TRBJ2-2; D not resolved. V was trimmed by 5 bases and J by 3 bases, leaving 10 bases between them. CDR1 is SEHNR and CDR2 is FQNEAQ in the germline V gene (reference sequence). The CDR3 is 14 residues long. This chain's CDR3 is CASSPGSDTGELFF. CDR3 DNA sequence: TGTGCCAGCAGCCCTGGTAGTGACACCGGGGAGCTGTTTTTT.

This clone was observed once. Written as DNA, the CDR3 is TGTGCCAGCAGCAGGGGACAGGGCTCTGAAGCTTTCTTT. Its translation is CASSRGQGSEAFF. The chain is built from TRBV6-5 and TRBJ1-1; 9 bases match TRBD1. The CDR3 spans 13 residues. V was clipped by 6 bases and J by 6 bases; unmatched bases: 5. The V gene's germline CDR1 is MNHEY and CDR2 SVGAGI.

This chain uses TRBV7-2 with TRBJ1-1; 7 nucleotides line up with TRBD1. J lost 6 bases, V lost 5 bases, and 9 bases had no gene match. The CDR3 is made up of 14 amino acids. Germline V CDR1 and CDR2: SGHTA, FQGNSA. In DNA form, the CDR3 reads TGTGCCAGCAGCGCGGACAGGCTGCGACCTGAAGCTTTCTTT. This codes for CASSADRLRPEAFF.